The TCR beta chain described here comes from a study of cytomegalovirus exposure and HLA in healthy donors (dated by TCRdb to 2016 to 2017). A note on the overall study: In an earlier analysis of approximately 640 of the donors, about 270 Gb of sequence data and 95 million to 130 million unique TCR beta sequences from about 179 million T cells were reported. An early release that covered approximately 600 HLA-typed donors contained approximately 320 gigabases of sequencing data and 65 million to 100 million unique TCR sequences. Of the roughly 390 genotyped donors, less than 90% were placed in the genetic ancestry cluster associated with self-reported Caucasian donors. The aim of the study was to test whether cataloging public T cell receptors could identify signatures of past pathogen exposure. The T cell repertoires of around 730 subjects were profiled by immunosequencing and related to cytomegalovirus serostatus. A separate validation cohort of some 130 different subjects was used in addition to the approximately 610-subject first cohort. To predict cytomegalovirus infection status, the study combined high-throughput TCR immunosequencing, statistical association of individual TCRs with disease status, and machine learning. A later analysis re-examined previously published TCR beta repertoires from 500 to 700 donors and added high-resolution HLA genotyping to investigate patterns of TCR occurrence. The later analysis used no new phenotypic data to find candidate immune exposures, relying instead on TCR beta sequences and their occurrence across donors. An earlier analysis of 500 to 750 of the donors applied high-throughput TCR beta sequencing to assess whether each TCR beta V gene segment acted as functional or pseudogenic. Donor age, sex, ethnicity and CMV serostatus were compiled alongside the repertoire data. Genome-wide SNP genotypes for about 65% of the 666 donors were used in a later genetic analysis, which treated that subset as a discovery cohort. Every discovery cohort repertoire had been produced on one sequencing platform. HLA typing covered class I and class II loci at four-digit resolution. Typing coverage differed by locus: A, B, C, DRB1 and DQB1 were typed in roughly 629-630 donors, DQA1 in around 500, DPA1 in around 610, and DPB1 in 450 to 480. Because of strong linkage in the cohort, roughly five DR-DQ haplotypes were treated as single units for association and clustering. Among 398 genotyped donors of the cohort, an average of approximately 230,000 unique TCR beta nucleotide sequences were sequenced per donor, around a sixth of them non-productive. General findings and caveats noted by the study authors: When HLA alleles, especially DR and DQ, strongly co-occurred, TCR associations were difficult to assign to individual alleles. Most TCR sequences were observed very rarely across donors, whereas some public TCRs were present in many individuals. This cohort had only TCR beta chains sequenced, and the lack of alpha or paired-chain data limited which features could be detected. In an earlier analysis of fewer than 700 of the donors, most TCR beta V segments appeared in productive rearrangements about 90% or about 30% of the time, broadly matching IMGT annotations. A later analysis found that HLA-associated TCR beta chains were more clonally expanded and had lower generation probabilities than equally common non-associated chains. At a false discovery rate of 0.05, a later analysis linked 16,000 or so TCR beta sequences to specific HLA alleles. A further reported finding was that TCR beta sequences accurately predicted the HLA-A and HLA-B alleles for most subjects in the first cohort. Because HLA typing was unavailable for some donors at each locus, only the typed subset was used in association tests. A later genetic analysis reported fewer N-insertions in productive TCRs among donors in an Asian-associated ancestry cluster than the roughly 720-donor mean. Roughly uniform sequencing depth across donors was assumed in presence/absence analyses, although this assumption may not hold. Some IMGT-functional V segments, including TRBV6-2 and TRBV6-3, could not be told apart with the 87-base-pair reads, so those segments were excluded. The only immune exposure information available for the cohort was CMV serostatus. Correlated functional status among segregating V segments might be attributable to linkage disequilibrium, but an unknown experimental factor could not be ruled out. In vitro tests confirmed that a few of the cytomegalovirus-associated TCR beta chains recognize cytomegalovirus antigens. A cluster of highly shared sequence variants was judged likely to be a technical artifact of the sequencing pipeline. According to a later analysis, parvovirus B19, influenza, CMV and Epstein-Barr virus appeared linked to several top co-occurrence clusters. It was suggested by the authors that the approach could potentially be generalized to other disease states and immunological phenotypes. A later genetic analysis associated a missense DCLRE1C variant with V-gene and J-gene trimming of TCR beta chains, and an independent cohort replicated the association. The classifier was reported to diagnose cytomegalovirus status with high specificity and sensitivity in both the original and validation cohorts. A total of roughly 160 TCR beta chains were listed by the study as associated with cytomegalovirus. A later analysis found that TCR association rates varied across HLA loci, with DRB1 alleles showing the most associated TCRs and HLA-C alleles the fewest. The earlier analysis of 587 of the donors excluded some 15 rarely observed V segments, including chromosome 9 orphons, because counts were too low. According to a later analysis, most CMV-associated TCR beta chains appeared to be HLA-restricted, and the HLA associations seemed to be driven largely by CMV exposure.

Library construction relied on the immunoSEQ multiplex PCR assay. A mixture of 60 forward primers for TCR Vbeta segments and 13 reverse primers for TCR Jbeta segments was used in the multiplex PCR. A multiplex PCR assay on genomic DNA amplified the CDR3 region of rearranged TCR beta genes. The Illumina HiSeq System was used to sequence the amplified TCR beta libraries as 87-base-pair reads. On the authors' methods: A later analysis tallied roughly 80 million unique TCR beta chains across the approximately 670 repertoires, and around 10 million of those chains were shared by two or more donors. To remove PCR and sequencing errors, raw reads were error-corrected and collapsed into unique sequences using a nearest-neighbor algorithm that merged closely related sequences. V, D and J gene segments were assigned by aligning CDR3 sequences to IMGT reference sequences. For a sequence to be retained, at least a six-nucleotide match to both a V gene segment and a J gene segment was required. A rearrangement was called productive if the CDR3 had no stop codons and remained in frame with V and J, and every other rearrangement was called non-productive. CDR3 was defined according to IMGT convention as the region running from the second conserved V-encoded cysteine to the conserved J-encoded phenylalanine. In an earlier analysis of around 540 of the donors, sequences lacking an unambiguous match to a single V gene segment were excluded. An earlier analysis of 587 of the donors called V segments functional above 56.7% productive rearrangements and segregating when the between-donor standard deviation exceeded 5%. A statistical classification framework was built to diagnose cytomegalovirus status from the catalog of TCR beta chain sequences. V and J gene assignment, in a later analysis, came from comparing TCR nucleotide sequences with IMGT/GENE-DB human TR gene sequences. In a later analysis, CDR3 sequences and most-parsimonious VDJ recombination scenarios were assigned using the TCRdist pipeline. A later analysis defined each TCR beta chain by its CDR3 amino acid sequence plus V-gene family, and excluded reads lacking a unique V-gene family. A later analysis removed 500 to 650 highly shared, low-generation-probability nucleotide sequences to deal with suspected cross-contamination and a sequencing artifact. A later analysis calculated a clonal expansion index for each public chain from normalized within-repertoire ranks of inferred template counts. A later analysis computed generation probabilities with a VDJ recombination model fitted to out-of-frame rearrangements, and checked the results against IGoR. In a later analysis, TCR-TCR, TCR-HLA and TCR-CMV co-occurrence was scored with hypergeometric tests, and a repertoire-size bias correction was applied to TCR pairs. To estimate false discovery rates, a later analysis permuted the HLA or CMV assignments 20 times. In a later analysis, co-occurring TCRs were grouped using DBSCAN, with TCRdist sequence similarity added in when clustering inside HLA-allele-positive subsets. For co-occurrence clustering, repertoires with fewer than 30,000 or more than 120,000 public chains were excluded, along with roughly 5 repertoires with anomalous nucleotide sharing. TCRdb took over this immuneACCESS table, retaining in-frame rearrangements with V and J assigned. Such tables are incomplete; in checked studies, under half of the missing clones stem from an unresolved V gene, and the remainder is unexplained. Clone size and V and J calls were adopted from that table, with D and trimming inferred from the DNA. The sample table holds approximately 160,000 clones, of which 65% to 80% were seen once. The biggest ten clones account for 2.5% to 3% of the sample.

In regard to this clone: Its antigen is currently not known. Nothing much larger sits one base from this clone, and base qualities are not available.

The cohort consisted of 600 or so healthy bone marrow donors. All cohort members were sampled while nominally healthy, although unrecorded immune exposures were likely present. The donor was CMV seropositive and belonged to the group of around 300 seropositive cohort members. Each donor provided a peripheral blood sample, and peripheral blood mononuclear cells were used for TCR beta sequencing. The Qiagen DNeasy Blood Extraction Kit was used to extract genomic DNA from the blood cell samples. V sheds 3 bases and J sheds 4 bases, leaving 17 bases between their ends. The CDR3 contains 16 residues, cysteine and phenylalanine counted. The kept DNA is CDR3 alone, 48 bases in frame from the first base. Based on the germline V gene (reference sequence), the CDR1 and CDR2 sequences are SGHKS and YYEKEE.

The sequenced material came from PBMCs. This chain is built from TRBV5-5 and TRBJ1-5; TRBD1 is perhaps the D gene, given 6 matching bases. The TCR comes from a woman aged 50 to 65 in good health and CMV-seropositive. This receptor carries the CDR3 CASSYHTGPPNQPQHF. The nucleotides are TGTGCCAGCAGCTACCATACAGGGCCGCCTAATCAGCCCCAGCATTTT. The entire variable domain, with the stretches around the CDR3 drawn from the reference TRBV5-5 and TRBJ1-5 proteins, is DAGVTQSPTHLIKTRGQQVTLRCSPISGHKSVSWYQQVLGQGPQFIFQYYEKEERGRGNFPDRFSARQFPNYSSELNVNALLLGDSALYLCASSYHTGPPNQPQHFGDGTRLSIL.